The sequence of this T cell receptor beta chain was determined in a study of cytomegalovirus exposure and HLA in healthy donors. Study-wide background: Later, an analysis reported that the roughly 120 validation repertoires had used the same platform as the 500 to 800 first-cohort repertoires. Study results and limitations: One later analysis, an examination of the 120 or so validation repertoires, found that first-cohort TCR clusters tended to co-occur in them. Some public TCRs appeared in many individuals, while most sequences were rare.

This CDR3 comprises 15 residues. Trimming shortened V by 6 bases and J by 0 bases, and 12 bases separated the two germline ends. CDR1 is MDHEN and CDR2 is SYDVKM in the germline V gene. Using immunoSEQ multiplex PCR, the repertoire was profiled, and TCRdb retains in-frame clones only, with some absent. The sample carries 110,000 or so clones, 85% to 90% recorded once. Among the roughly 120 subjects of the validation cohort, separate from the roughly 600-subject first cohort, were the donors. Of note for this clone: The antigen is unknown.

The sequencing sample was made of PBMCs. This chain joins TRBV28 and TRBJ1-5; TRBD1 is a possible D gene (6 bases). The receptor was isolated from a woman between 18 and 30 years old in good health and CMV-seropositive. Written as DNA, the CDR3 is TGTGCCAGCAGCCCAACAGGGCATAGCAATCAGCCCCAGCATTTT. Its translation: CASSPTGHSNQPQHF.